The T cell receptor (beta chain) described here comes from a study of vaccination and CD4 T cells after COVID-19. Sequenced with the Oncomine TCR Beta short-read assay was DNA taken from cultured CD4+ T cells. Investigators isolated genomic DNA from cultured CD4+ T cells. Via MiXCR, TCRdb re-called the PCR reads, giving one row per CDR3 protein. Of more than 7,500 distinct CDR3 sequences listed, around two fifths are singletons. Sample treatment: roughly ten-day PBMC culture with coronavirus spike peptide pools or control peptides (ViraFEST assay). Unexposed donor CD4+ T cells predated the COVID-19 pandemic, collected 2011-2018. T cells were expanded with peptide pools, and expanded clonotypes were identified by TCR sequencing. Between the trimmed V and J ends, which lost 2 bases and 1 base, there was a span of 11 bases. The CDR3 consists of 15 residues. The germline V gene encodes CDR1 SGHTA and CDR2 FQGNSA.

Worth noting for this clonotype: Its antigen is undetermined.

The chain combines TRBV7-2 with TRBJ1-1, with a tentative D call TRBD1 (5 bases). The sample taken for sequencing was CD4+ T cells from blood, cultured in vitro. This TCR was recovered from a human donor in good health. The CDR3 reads CASSLLGRTNTEAFF. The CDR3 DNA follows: TGTGCCAGCAGCTTACTGGGACGGACGAACACTGAAGCTTTCTTT.